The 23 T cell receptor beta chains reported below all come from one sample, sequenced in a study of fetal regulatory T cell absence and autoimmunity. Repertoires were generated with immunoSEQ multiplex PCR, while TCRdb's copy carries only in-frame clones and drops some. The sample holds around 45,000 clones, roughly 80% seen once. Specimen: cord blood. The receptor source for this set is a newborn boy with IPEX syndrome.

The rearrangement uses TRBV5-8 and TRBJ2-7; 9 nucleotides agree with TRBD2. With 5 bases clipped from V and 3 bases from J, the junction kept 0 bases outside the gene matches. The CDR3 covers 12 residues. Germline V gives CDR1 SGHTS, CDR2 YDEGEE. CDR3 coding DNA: TGTGCCAGCAGACTAGCGGGCTACGAGCAGTACTTC. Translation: CASRLAGYEQYF.

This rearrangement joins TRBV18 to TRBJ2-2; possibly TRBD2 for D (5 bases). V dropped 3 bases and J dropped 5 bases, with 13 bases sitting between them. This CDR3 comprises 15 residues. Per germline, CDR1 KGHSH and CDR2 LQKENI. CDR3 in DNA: TGTGCCAGCTCACCTAGAGGGCCGCGGACCGGGGAGCTGTTTTTT. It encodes CASSPRGPRTGELFF.

The CDR3 protein is CASSLAGTGTGNTIYF. The CDR3 DNA is TGTGCCAGCAGCCTTGCCGGGACAGGAACTGGAAACACCATATATTTT. This chain joins TRBV9 and TRBJ1-3; 8 bases are shared with TRBD1. CDR1 is SGDLS and CDR2 is YYNGEE in the germline V gene. V trimming: 4 bases; J trimming: 2 bases; junction bases outside the gene matches: 8. There are 16 residues in the CDR3. The variable domain in full, completed from reference TRBV9 and TRBJ1-3, reads DSGVTQTPKHLITATGQRVTLRCSPRSGDLSVYWYQQSLDQGLQFLIQYYNGEERAKGNILERFSAQQFPDLHSELNLSSLELGDSALYFCASSLAGTGTGNTIYFGEGSWLTVV.

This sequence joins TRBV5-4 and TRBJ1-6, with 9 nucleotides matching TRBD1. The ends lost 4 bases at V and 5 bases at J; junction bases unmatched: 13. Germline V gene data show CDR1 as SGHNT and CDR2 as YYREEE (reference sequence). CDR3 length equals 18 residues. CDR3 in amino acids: CASSGYRGRGVNNSPLHF. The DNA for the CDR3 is TGTGCCAGCAGCGGCTACAGGGGGCGCGGTGTGAATAATTCACCCCTCCACTTT.

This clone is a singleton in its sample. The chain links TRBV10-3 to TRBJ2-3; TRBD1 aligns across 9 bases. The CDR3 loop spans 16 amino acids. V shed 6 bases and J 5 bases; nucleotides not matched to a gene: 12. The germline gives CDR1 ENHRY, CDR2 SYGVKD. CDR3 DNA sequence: TGTGCCATCAGAGATACGGGACAGGGTTGGGGAGATACGCAGTATTTT. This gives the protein CAIRDTGQGWGDTQYF.

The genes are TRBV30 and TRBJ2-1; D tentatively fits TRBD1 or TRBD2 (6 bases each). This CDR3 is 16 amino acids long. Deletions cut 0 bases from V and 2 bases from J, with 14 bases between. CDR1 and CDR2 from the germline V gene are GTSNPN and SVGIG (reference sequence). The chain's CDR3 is CAWSVPRRGTYNEQFF. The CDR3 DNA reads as TGTGCCTGGAGTGTACCGAGGAGGGGGACCTACAATGAGCAGTTCTTC.

The chain's CDR3 is CASSLVPRGYGFEKLFF. The CDR3, as DNA: TGTGCCAGCAGCTTAGTTCCAAGGGGTTACGGATTCGAAAAACTGTTTTTT. This chain links TRBV7-6 with TRBJ1-4, with D possibly matching TRBD1 (5 bases). The CDR3 runs 17 residues. Per germline, CDR1 SGHVS and CDR2 FNYEAQ. The V and J ends lost 1 base and 8 bases respectively, with 20 bases between them.

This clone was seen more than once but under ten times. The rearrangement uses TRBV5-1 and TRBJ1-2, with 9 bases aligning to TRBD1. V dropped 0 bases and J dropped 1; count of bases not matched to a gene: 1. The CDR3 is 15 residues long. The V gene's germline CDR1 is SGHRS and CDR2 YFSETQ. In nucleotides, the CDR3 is TGCGCCAGCAGCTTGGAGACAGGGGGTAACTATGGCTACACCTTC. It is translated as CASSLETGGNYGYTF.

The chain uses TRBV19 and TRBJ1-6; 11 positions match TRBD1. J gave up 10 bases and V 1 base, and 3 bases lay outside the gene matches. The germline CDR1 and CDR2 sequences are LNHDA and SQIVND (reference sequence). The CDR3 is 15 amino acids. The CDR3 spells CASSIGGTGGSPLHF. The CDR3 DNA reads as TGTGCCAGTAGTATAGGCGGGACAGGGGGATCACCCCTCCACTTT. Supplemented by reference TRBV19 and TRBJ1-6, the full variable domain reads DGGITQSPKYLFRKEGQNVTLSCEQNLNHDAMYWYRQDPGQGLRLIYYSQIVNDFQKGDIAEGYSVSREKKESFPLTVTSAQKNPTAFYLCASSIGGTGGSPLHFGNGTRLTVT.

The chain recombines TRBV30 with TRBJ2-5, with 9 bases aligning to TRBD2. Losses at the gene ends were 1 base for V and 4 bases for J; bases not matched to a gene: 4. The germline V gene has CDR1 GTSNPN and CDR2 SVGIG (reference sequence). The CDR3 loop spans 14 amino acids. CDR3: CAWSGRGGGETQYF. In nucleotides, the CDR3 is TGTGCCTGGAGTGGGCGGGGGGGCGGAGAGACCCAGTACTTC.

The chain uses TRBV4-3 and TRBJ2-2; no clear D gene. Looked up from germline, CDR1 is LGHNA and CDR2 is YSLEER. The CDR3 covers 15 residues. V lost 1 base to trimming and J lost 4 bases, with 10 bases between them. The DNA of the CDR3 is TGCGCCAGCAGCCAAGTCCTCAGGACCACCGGGGAGCTGTTTTTT. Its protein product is CASSQVLRTTGELFF.

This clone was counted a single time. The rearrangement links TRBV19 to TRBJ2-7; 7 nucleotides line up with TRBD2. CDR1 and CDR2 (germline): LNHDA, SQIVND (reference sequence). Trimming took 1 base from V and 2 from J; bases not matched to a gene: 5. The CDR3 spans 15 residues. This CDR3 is CASSIGVGGPYEQYF. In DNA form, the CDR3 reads TGTGCCAGTAGTATAGGCGTGGGAGGGCCCTACGAGCAGTACTTC.

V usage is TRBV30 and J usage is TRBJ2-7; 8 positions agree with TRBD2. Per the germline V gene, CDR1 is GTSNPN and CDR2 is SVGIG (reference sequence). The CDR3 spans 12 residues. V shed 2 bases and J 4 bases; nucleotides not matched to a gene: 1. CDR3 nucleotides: TGTGCCTGGAGTCGGGGGGGGTACGAGCAGTACTTC. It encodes CAWSRGGYEQYF.

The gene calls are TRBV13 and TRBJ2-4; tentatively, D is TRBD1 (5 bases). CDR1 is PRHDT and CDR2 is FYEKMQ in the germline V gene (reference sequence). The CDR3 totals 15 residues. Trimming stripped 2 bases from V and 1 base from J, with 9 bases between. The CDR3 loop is CASSLRGLAKNIQYF. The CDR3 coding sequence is TGTGCCAGCAGCTTAAGGGGTCTGGCCAAAAACATTCAGTACTTC.

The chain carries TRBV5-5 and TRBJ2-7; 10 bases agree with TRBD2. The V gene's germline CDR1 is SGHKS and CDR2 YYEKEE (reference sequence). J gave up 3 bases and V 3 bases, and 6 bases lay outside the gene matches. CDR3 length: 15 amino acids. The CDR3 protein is CASSSTGTSDYEQYF. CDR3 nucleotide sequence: TGTGCCAGCAGCTCAACCGGGACTAGCGACTACGAGCAGTACTTC.

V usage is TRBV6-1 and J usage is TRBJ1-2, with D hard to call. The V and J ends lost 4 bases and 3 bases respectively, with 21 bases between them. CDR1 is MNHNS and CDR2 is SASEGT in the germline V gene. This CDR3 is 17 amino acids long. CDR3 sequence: CASSGRPNNPGYYGYTF. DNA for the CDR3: TGTGCCAGCAGTGGACGCCCCAACAACCCAGGATACTATGGCTACACCTTC.

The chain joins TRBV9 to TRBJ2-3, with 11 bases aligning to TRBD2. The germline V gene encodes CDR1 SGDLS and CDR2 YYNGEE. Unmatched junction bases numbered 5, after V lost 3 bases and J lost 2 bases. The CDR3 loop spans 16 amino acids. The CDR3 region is CASSGVAGGSTDTQYF. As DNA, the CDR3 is TGTGCCAGCAGCGGGGTAGCGGGAGGGTCCACAGATACGCAGTATTTT.

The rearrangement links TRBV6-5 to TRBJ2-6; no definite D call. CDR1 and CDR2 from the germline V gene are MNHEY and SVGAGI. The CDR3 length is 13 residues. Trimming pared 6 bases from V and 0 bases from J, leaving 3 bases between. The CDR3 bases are TGTGCCAGCAGGGCCTCTGGGGCCAACGTCCTGACTTTC. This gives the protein CASRASGANVLTF.

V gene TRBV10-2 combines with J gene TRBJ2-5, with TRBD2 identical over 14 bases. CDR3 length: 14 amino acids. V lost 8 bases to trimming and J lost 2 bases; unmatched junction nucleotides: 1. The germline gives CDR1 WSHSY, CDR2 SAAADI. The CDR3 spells CASRLAGGQETQYF. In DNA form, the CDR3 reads TGCGCCAGCCGACTAGCGGGGGGGCAAGAGACCCAGTACTTC.

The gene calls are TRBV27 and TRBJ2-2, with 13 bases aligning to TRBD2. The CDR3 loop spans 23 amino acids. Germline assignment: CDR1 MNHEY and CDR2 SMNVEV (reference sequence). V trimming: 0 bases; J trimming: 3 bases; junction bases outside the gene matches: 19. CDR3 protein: CASSLSKGWRTSGSLVDTGELFF. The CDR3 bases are TGTGCCAGCAGTTTATCGAAAGGATGGAGGACTAGCGGGAGTCTGGTGGACACCGGGGAGCTGTTTTTT.

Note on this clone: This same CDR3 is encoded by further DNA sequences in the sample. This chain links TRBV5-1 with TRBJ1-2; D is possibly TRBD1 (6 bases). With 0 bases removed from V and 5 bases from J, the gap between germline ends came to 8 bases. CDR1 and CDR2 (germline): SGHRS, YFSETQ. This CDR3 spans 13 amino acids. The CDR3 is CASSLDRAYGYTF. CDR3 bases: TGCGCCAGCAGCTTGGACAGGGCGTATGGCTACACCTTC.

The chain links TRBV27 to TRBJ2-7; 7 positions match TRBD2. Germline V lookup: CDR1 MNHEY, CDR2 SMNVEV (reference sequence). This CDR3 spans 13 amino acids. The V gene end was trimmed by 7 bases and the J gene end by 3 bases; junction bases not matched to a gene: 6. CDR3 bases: TGTGCCAGCAAAGGACTAGATGACTACGAGCAGTACTTC. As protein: CASKGLDDYEQYF.

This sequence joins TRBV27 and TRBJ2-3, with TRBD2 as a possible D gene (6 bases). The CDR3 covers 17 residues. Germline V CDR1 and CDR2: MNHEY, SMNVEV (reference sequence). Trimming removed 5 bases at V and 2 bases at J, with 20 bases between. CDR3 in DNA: TGTGCCAGCAGTCCTCGACGGGCAGCGGGCCTCACAGATACGCAGTATTTT. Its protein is CASSPRRAAGLTDTQYF.